This is a list of T cell receptor beta chains from one sample in a study of blood T cell repertoires in COVID-19. Sequenced by immunoSEQ multiplex PCR; TCRdb stores in-frame clones only, minus some. This table has around 250,000 clones, 85% to 90% appearing once. Input material: PBMCs or T cells enriched from blood (not recorded which). The source of these receptors is a man aged 45-60 years who had been exposed to COVID-19. The CDR3 runs from the conserved cysteine through the conserved F or W. D genes are given only for firm matches. Size is omitted from some rows. Given values are once, few, many or a class for expanded clones.

NA,TRBJ1-1,TRBD1,TRBV7-9,CASSPSGTGANTEAFF
once,TRBJ1-3,NA,TRBV6-5,CASSPGVSGNTIYF
NA,TRBJ1-4,TRBD1,TRBV24-1,CATSDPGQGNEKLFF
NA,TRBJ2-7,NA,TRBV24-1,CATSGTISYEQYF
once,TRBJ1-4,TRBD1,TRBV15,CATSRSTDRGREKLFF
NA,TRBJ1-2,NA,TRBV28,CASSSQDYGYTF
NA,TRBJ2-1,NA,TRBV19,CASSVFSGDNEQFF
NA,TRBJ2-1,TRBD2,TRBV9,CASSIRTSGGASYNEQFF
NA,TRBJ1-4,TRBD1,TRBV27,CASSLSSRGRVEKLFF
NA,TRBJ1-1,NA,TRBV7-8,CASSLAVRGRAFF
few,TRBJ1-5,TRBD1,TRBV28,CASRDGTAYQPQHF